The 25 T cell receptor beta chains presented below share a single source sample, sequenced in a study of T-cell reconstitution after alpha-beta-depleted transplantation in children. Researchers prepared the TCRbeta library using unique molecular identifiers, the study reports. TCRdb ran MiXCR on the PCR reads and lists one entry per CDR3 protein. The sample records fewer than 550,000 distinct CDR3 sequences, approximately 10% being singletons. The sequences come from PBMCs, mostly from graft donor cells, collected 180 days after TCRalphabeta/CD19-depleted stem cell transplant. These receptors all come from a female patient under 10 years old who had a stem cell transplant for aplastic anemia, so the T cells may come from the graft donor.

This clonotype was counted at least ten times. This chain links TRBV5-5 with TRBJ1-1; D call uncertain. V was clipped by 1 base and J by 0 bases, with 4 bases between them. The germline V gene has CDR1 SGHKS and CDR2 YYEKEE (reference sequence). The CDR3 contains 13 residues. This chain's CDR3 is CASSLPVNTEAFF. The CDR3 DNA follows: TGTGCCAGCAGCTTGCCTGTGAACACTGAAGCTTTCTTT. The whole variable domain, remainder taken from reference TRBV5-5 and TRBJ1-1, is DAGVTQSPTHLIKTRGQQVTLRCSPISGHKSVSWYQQVLGQGPQFIFQYYEKEERGRGNFPDRFSARQFPNYSSELNVNALLLGDSALYLCASSLPVNTEAFFGQGTRLTVV.

In its sample, this clonotype was seen a few times. The chain combines TRBV29-1 with TRBJ1-2; the match to TRBD1 covers 7 bases. The CDR3 sequence is 14 residues long. CDR1 SQVTM and CDR2 ANQGSEA come from the germline V gene. With V trimmed by 3 bases and J by 3 bases, 7 bases remained unmatched. CDR3 protein: CSVDSHQGDYGYTF. For the CDR3, the DNA is TGCAGCGTTGACTCGCACCAGGGGGACTATGGCTACACCTTC.

This clonotype was observed a handful of times. The chain recombines TRBV3-1 with TRBJ2-2; D not certain. Germline V gives CDR1 LGHDT, CDR2 YNNKEL (reference sequence). The ends were cut back, 3 bases at V and 0 bases at J, with 5 bases in the middle. This CDR3 has 14 residues. CDR3 loop: CASSQPANTGELFF. DNA of the CDR3: TGTGCCAGCAGCCAGCCAGCGAACACCGGGGAGCTGTTTTTT. Combining the CDR3 with reference TRBV3-1 and TRBJ2-2 gives the whole variable domain DTAVSQTPKYLVTQMGNDKSIKCEQNLGHDTMYWYKQDSKKFLKIMFSYNNKELIINETVPNRFSPKSPDKAHLNLHINSLELGDSAVYFCASSQPANTGELFFGEGSRLTVL.

This clonotype was detected only a few times. V gene TRBV28 combines with J gene TRBJ2-7; D perhaps matches TRBD2 (5 bases). Germline V gives CDR1 MDHEN, CDR2 SYDVKM. V lost 6 bases and J 0 bases, leaving 18 bases between the germline ends. CDR3 size: 16 residues. CDR3 region: CASSVPGYKHSYEQYF. Written as DNA, the CDR3 is TGTGCCAGCAGCGTCCCGGGGTATAAACACTCCTACGAGCAGTACTTC.

This clonotype was counted only a few times. The V gene is TRBV24-1, the J gene TRBJ2-1, with 8 bases lining up with TRBD2. From germline, CDR1 is KGHDR and CDR2 SFDVKD. The CDR3 totals 16 residues. Losses at the gene ends were 1 base for V and 7 bases for J; bases not matched to a gene: 8. CDR3 amino acids: CATSDFGSGGLNEQFF. The CDR3 nucleotides are TGTGCCACCAGTGATTTTGGGTCGGGAGGGCTAAATGAGCAGTTCTTC.

This sequence joins TRBV6-2 or TRBV6-3 and TRBJ2-1, with D possibly TRBD2 on 6 matching bases. The V and J ends lost 6 bases and 1 base respectively, with 13 bases between them. This CDR3 has 15 amino acids. Germline assignment: CDR1 MNHEY and CDR2 SVGEGT. CDR3 DNA sequence: TGTGCCAGCAGGACCGGGGGACCATCCTACAATGAGCAGTTCTTC. This encodes CASRTGGPSYNEQFF.

The chain has TRBV6-2 or TRBV6-3 and TRBJ2-7, with 9 bases matching TRBD1. The length of the CDR3 is 17 residues. Germline values: CDR1 MNHEY, CDR2 SVGEGT. With 1 base clipped from V and 0 bases from J, the junction kept 7 bases outside the gene matches. CDR3 residues: CASSYLAGTGSSYEQYV. The CDR3 DNA reads TGTGCCAGCAGTTACTTGGCCGGGACAGGGTCCTCCTACGAGCAGTACGTC.

The chain couples TRBV7-9 to TRBJ1-4, with 9 nucleotides matching TRBD1. Unmatched junction bases numbered 8, after V lost 4 bases and J lost 8 bases. The CDR3 has 15 amino acids. Germline loops: CDR1 SEHNR, CDR2 FQNEAQ (reference sequence). CDR3 amino acids: CASSYPQGAQEKLFF. CDR3 coding DNA: TGTGCCAGCAGCTACCCACAGGGGGCGCAAGAAAAACTGTTTTTT.

V and J are TRBV7-2 and TRBJ2-5, with unresolved D. Between the trimmed V and J ends, which lost 6 bases and 10 bases, there was a span of 12 bases. The CDR3 is made up of 11 amino acids. From germline, CDR1 is SGHTA and CDR2 FQGNSA. The CDR3 loop is CASRDVNLQYF. The DNA for the CDR3 is TGTGCCAGCAGGGACGTTAATCTCCAGTACTTC.

The chain joins TRBV10-2 to TRBJ2-1; 9 bases map to TRBD2. V lost 9 bases, J lost 9 bases, and 9 bases stayed unmatched. The CDR3 spans 13 residues. Germline V gene sequence: CDR1 WSHSY, CDR2 SAAADI. CDR3: CASSGSPPGEQFF. The CDR3 bases are TGCGCCAGTAGCGGGAGTCCACCTGGTGAGCAGTTCTTC.

This clonotype was counted at least ten times. The rearrangement uses TRBV29-1 and TRBJ2-3; 10 nucleotides match TRBD2. The CDR3 is 14 residues long. The trim removed 3 bases at V and 5 bases at J, leaving 5 bases unmatched. Germline CDR1 is SQVTM and CDR2 is ANQGSEA. DNA for the CDR3: TGCAGCGTTGACGCTAGCGGGAGTGAAGATACGCAGTATTTT. As protein: CSVDASGSEDTQYF.

The chain couples TRBV7-2 to TRBJ1-4, with D possibly matching TRBD1 (5 bases). V gave up 4 bases and J gave up 3 bases, with 15 bases separating them. Looked up from germline, CDR1 is SGHTA and CDR2 is FQGNSA. The CDR3 covers 16 residues. The CDR3 sequence: CASSYGARASNEKLFF. CDR3 sequence (DNA): TGTGCCAGCAGCTACGGGGCGCGGGCGTCTAATGAAAAACTGTTTTTT.

In its sample, this clonotype was seen a few times. The chain recombines TRBV5-1 with TRBJ2-1; 7 positions match TRBD1. Germline CDR1 and CDR2: SGHRS and YFSETQ. This CDR3 has 13 amino acids. The J segment lost 15 bases and the V segment lost 3 bases, leaving 12 bases of the junction unmatched. The CDR3 loop reads CASSSRSDRERFF. As DNA, the CDR3 is TGCGCCAGCAGCTCTAGAAGCGACAGGGAACGGTTCTTC.

This clonotype was observed a handful of times. The chain is built from TRBV7-9 and TRBJ2-5; D could derive from TRBD1 or TRBD2 (5 bases each). CDR3 size: 14 residues. Germline CDR1 and CDR2: SEHNR and FQNEAQ (reference sequence). With 4 bases removed from V and 2 bases from J, the gap between germline ends came to 11 bases. CDR3 DNA: TGTGCCAGCAGCTCCCGGGGCCTGCAAGAGACCCAGTACTTC. Translating gives CASSSRGLQETQYF.

Many counts were recorded for this clonotype. This chain uses TRBV12-3 or TRBV12-4 with TRBJ2-4; D uncertain. This CDR3 contains 15 residues. Trimming removed 5 bases at V and 7 bases at J, with 18 bases between. This CDR3 reads CASSLPGSQMNIQYF. In nucleotides, the CDR3 is TGTGCCAGCAGTCTCCCCGGGTCCCAGATGAACATTCAGTACTTC.

This clonotype was seen only a few times. This chain uses TRBV27 with TRBJ2-7; TRBD2 matches at 8 bases. V lost 2 bases to trimming and J lost 0 bases; unmatched junction nucleotides: 3. Germline V gives CDR1 MNHEY, CDR2 SMNVEV (reference sequence). The CDR3 has 15 amino acids. This chain's CDR3 is CASSLIGTSSYEQYF. CDR3 nucleotides: TGTGCCAGCAGTTTAATTGGGACTAGCTCCTACGAGCAGTACTTC.

The rearrangement uses TRBV2 and TRBJ2-3; no clear D. V lost 8 bases, J lost 3 bases, and 18 bases lay in between. CDR1 SNHLY and CDR2 FYNNEI come from the germline V gene. The CDR3 extends over 15 amino acids. For the CDR3, the DNA is TGTGCCAGCCATTGGACCTCCGTCACGACAGATACGCAGTATTTT. Amino acid sequence: CASHWTSVTTDTQYF.

In this sample, this clonotype turned up many times. This chain uses TRBV4-2 with TRBJ2-3; possible D gene TRBD2, 5 bases. CDR3 length equals 15 residues. Germline V lookup: CDR1 LGHNA, CDR2 YNFKEQ. Trimming pared 1 base from V and 0 bases from J, leaving 8 bases between. CDR3 loop: CASSQVGGSTDTQYF. Here the CDR3 DNA reads TGTGCCAGCAGCCAAGTGGGCGGGAGCACAGATACGCAGTATTTT.

The J gene is TRBJ2-3, the V gene TRBV7-6; 9 positions agree with TRBD2. This CDR3 comprises 16 residues. V lost 6 bases to trimming and J lost 1 base; unmatched junction nucleotides: 8. Germline V CDR1 and CDR2: SGHVS, FNYEAQ. The DNA for the CDR3 is TGTGCCAGCAGACTAGCGGGCACACGAGGCACAGATACGCAGTATTTT. Translating gives CASRLAGTRGTDTQYF.

The chain has TRBV12-5 and TRBJ2-1, with D uncertain. The V and J ends lost 0 bases and 12 bases respectively, with 0 bases between them. Germline V lookup: CDR1 LGHNT, CDR2 FRNRAP. This CDR3 region has 9 residues. In nucleotides, the CDR3 is TGTGCTAGTGGTTTGGTGCAGTTCTTC. Translating gives CASGLVQFF.

CDR3 sequence: CASSGSLGLAVSGELFF. The CDR3, as DNA: TGTGCCAGCAGCGGATCCCTGGGACTAGCGGTTTCCGGGGAGCTGTTTTTT. The chain employs TRBV7-2 and TRBJ2-2; 11 bases are shared with TRBD2. V shed 5 bases and J 6 bases; nucleotides not matched to a gene: 11. The CDR3 covers 17 residues. Per the germline V gene, CDR1 is SGHTA and CDR2 is FQGNSA. The variable domain in full, with the rest retrieved from reference TRBV7-2 and TRBJ2-2, is GAGVSQSPSNKVTEKGKDVELRCDPISGHTALYWYRQSLGQGLEFLIYFQGNSAPDKSGLPSDRFSAERTGGSVSTLTIQRTQQEDSAVYLCASSGSLGLAVSGELFFGEGSRLTVL.

This clonotype was recorded many times. The gene calls are TRBV7-9 and TRBJ2-1; maybe TRBD2 (6 bases). CDR3 length: 13 amino acids. V gave up 4 bases and J gave up 7 bases, with 11 bases separating them. In germline, CDR1 is SEHNR, CDR2 FQNEAQ (reference sequence). The CDR3 is CASSSGLGNEQFF. The CDR3 DNA is TGTGCCAGCAGCTCGGGACTTGGGAATGAGCAGTTCTTC. The full variable domain, rest sourced from reference TRBV7-9 and TRBJ2-1, is DTGVSQNPRHKITKRGQNVTFRCDPISEHNRLYWYRQTLGQGPEFLTYFQNEAQLEKSRLLSDRFSAERPKGSFSTLEIQRTEQGDSAMYLCASSSGLGNEQFFGPGTRLTVL.

This clonotype has only a few counts. CDR3 amino acids: CASSLSGGGFEQYV. The CDR3 nucleotides read TGTGCCAGCAGCTTGTCTGGCGGCGGGTTCGAGCAGTACGTC. The J gene is TRBJ2-7, the V gene TRBV7-2, with D perhaps TRBD2 (5 bases). Trimming stripped 3 bases from V and 6 bases from J, with 15 bases between. The CDR3 has 14 amino acids. Germline V gene lookup returns CDR1 SGHTA and CDR2 FQGNSA.

This clonotype was found many times. The chain links TRBV7-2 to TRBJ2-7; tentatively, D is TRBD2 (5 bases). Trimming took off 1 base at V and 0 bases at J, with 7 bases between the two ends. CDR1 and CDR2 (germline): SGHTA, FQGNSA. The CDR3 is made up of 14 amino acids. The CDR3 region is CASSLGGLSYEQYF. CDR3 bases: TGTGCCAGCAGCTTAGGCGGGCTCTCCTACGAGCAGTACTTC.

This clonotype was seen a few times. The gene calls are TRBV6-2 or TRBV6-3 and TRBJ2-7, with TRBD2 as a possible D gene (6 bases). Germline V gives CDR1 MNHEY, CDR2 SVGEGT. Trimming left V 2 bases short and J 0 bases short, with 11 bases between. The CDR3 covers 15 residues. This CDR3 is CASSYLALSSYEQYF. DNA of the CDR3: TGTGCCAGCAGTTACCTAGCGCTGAGCTCCTACGAGCAGTACTTC.